The 6 T cell receptor beta chains in this list originate from one sample, sequenced in a study of T-cell memory formation after mild COVID-19. TCRdb processed the 5' RACE reads anew with MiXCR; each CDR3 protein has one entry. Altogether roughly 100,000 distinct CDR3 sequences are present, over 15% being singletons, with the ten largest covering around 28%. Sequencing used PBMCs or a T cell subset sorted from them (not recorded which). These receptors originate from an adult woman who had mild COVID-19 (a few samples of this study predate the infection). Cell type and time point are not known.

CDR3 in DNA: TGTGCCAGCAGTGAAGCGCTTTGGGACAGGGGGCGGGATGAGCAGTTCTTC. Translated: CASSEALWDRGRDEQFF. The gene calls are TRBV2 and TRBJ2-1; the match to TRBD1 covers 12 bases. With V trimmed by 0 bases and J by 8 bases, 8 bases remained unmatched. From germline, CDR1 is SNHLY and CDR2 FYNNEI. The CDR3 length is 17 residues.

This clonotype was recorded a few times. The genes are TRBV13 and TRBJ2-7, with 7 bases matching TRBD1. V dropped 10 bases and J dropped 5; count of bases not matched to a gene: 8. The germline V gene encodes CDR1 PRHDT and CDR2 FYEKMQ (reference sequence). The CDR3 extends over 12 amino acids. The CDR3 coding sequence is TGTGCCACCACGGACAGGCTCCACGAGCAGTACTTC. It encodes CATTDRLHEQYF. Drawing the rest from reference TRBV13 and TRBJ2-7, the complete variable domain is AAGVIQSPRHLIKEKRETATLKCYPIPRHDTVYWYQQGPGQDPQFLISFYEKMQSDKGSIPDRFSAQQFSDYHSELNMSSLELGDSALYFCATTDRLHEQYFGPGTRLTVT.

This clonotype was counted only a few times. This chain links TRBV5-1 with TRBJ2-2; 9 bases line up with TRBD1. The CDR3 is made up of 14 amino acids. Trimming took 4 bases from V and 4 from J; bases not matched to a gene: 2. Per the germline V gene, CDR1 is SGHRS and CDR2 is YFSETQ. The DNA of the CDR3 is TGCGCCAGCAGCGGGACAGGGTTCACCGGGGAGCTGTTTTTT. This encodes CASSGTGFTGELFF.

This clonotype was counted a few times. The rearrangement uses TRBV9 and TRBJ2-3, with no clear D. V was cut by 4 bases and J by 1 base, with 13 bases left in between. The CDR3 consists of 15 residues. Germline V lookup: CDR1 SGDLS, CDR2 YYNGEE. CDR3 sequence reads: CASSPPSDGTDTQYF. The CDR3 bases are TGTGCCAGCAGCCCACCCAGCGACGGCACAGATACGCAGTATTTT.

The chain uses TRBV5-5 and TRBJ2-3; D is undetermined. The CDR3 loop spans 13 amino acids. Trimming took 0 bases from V and 3 from J, leaving 5 bases between them. Germline assignment: CDR1 SGHKS and CDR2 YYEKEE (reference sequence). In nucleotides, the CDR3 is TGTGCCAGCAGCTTGGAGGAGACAGATACGCAGTATTTT. It codes for CASSLEETDTQYF.

The chain couples TRBV11-2 to TRBJ2-1; the D gene could be TRBD1 or TRBD2 (6 bases each). The CDR3 totals 13 residues. V was cut by 2 bases and J by 5 bases, with 7 bases left in between. Germline V gene lookup returns CDR1 SGHAT and CDR2 FQNNGV. The CDR3 protein is CASSLRGDNEQFF. The CDR3 DNA reads as TGTGCCAGCAGCTTAAGGGGGGACAATGAGCAGTTCTTC.